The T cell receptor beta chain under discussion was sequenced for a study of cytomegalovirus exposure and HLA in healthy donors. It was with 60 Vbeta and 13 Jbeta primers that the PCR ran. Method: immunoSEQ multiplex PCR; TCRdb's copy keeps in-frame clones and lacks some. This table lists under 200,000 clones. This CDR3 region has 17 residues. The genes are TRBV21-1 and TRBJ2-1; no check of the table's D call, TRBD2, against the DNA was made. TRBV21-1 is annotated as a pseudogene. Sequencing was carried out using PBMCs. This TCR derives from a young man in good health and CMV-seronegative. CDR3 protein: CASSKAFRAGGIDEQFF. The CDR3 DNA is TGTGCCAGCAGCAAAGCCTTCAGGGCAGGAGGGATTGATGAGCAGTTCTTC.